This TCR beta chain was sequenced for a study of CD8 T cells in Susac syndrome. On the study more broadly: Clinical remission applied to under 10 sequenced Susac syndrome patients, and about 6 had active disease. Study results and limitations: Within total CD8+ repertoires, sixteen Susac-specific public clones were found, and within CD8+ TEMRA repertoires, five.

The germline CDR1 and CDR2 sequences are SGHDT and YYEEEE. CDR3 length: 15 residues. Trimming stripped 1 base from V and 0 bases from J, with 11 bases between. RNA in amounts of roughly 0.5 to 1 ug was reverse transcribed with random hexamers. TCRdb ran MiXCR on the immunoSEQ multiplex PCR reads and lists one entry per CDR3 protein. The data show some 100,000 distinct CDR3 sequences, 95% seen once. A remark on this clonotype: Its antigen is still unknown.

The recently defined diagnostic criteria for definite or probable disease were met by the Susac syndrome patients. The source of this sequence is a human donor with Susac syndrome. The sequenced sample consisted of CD8+ T cells from PBMCs. V gene TRBV5-6 combines with J gene TRBJ2-7; D gene unclear. CDR3 protein: CASSLFGASSYEQYF. DNA of the CDR3: TGTGCCAGCAGCTTGTTTGGCGCGAGCTCCTACGAGCAGTACTTC.